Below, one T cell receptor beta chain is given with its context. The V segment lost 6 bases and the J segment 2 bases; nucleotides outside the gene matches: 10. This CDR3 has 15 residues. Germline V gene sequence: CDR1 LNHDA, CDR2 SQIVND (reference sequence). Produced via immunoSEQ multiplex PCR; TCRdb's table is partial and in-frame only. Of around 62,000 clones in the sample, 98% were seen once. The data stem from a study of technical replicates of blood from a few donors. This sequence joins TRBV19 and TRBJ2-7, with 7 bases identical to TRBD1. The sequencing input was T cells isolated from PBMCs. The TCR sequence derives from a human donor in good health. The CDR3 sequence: CASSLKSTGPYEQYF. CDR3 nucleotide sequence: TGTGCCAGTAGCCTCAAGTCGACAGGGCCCTACGAGCAGTACTTC. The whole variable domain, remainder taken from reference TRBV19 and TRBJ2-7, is DGGITQSPKYLFRKEGQNVTLSCEQNLNHDAMYWYRQDPGQGLRLIYYSQIVNDFQKGDIAEGYSVSREKKESFPLTVTSAQKNPTAFYLCASSLKSTGPYEQYFGPGTRLTVT.